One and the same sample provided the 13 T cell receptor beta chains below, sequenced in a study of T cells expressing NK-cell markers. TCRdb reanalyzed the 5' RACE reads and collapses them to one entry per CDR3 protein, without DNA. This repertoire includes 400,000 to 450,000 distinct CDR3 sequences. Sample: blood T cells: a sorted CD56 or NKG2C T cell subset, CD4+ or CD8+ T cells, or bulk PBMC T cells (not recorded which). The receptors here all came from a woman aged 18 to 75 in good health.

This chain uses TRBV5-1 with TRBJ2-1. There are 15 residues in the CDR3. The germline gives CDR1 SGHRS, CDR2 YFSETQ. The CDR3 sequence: CASSSGGGLHNEQFF.

CDR3 in amino acids: CASSPRDGGWYEQYF. This rearrangement joins TRBV7-2 to TRBJ2-7; TCRdb designates TRBD1, a call that cannot be tested without DNA. CDR3 length equals 15 residues. CDR1 is SGHTA and CDR2 is FQGNSA in the germline V gene.

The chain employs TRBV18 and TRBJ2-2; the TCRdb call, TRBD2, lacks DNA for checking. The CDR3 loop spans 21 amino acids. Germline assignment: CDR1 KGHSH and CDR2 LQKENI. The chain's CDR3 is CASSPIMTGALAGAETGELFF.

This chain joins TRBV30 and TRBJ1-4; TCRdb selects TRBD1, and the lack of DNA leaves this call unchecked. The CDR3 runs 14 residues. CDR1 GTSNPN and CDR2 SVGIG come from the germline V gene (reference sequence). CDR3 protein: CACPHRSTNEKLFF.

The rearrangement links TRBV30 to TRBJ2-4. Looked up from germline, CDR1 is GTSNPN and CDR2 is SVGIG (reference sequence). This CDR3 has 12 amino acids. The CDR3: CAWSVQGNIQYF.

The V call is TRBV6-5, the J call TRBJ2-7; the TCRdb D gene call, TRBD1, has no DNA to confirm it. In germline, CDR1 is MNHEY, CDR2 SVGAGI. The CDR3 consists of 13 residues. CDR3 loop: CASSYTGYGEQYF.

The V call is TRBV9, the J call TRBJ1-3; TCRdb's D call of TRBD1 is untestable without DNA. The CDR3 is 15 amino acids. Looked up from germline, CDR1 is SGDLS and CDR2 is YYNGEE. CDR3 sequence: CASGLGQGVGNTIYF.

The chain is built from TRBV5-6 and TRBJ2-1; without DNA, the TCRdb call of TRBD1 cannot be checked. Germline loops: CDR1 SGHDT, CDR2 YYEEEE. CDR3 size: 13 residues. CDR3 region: CASSLVRGNEQFF.

The CDR3: CSVEPPGGPGELFF. The chain employs TRBV29-1 and TRBJ2-2; TCRdb outputs TRBD2, but without DNA this stays unchecked. Germline assignment: CDR1 SQVTM and CDR2 ANQGSEA. This CDR3 has 14 amino acids.

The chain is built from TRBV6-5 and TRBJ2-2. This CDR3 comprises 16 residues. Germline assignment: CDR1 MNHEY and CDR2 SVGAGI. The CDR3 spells CASSYSGLPDTGELFF.

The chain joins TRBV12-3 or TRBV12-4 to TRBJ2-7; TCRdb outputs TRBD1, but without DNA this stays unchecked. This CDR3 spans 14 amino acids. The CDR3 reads CASSLVAGAYEQYF.

This CDR3 reads CASSAWTSREAFF. The J gene is TRBJ1-1, the V gene TRBV9; the D call of TRBD1 rests on TCRdb alone, since no DNA is present to check it. This CDR3 comprises 13 residues. CDR1 SGDLS and CDR2 YYNGEE come from the germline V gene.

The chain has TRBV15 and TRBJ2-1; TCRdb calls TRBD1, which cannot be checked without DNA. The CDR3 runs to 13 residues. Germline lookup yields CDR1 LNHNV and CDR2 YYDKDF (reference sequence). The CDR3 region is CATSRTGNNEQFF.